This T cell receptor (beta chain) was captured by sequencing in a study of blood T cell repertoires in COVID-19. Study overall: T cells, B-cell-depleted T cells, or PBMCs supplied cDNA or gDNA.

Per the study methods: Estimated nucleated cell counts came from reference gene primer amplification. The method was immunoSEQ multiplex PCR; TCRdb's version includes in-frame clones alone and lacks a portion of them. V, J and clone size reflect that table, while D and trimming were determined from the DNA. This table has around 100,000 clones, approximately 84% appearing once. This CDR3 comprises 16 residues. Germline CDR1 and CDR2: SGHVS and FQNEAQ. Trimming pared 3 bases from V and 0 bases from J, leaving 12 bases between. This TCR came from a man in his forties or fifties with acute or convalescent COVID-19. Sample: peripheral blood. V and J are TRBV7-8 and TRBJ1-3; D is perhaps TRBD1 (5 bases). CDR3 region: CASSLRSDTSGNTIYF. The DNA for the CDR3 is TGTGCCAGCAGCTTGCGTTCGGACACCTCTGGAAACACCATATATTTT.